This T cell receptor (beta chain) appears in the sequencing data of a study of monozygotic twins with inflammatory bowel disease. TCRdb re-called the 5' RACE reads, yielding one record per CDR3 amino acid sequence without DNA. Recorded for this sample: some 440,000 distinct CDR3 sequences. The draw for each donor consisted of a single 2.5 ml blood sample. The CDR3 runs to 13 residues. Germline V lookup: CDR1 DFQATT, CDR2 SNEGSKA (reference sequence). The TCR originated in a human donor with ulcerative colitis or Crohn's disease, or a healthy co-twin of an affected twin (not recorded which). The V gene is TRBV20-1, the J gene TRBJ2-7; the D call of TRBD1 rests on TCRdb alone, since no DNA is present to check it. Sequenced input: blood. This chain's CDR3 is CSPEQAGSYEQYF.